One and the same sample provided the 20 T cell receptor beta chains below, sequenced in a study of blood T cell repertoires in COVID-19. Clones were sequenced by immunoSEQ multiplex PCR, and TCRdb holds only the in-frame ones, with some missing. Found here are some 45,000 clones, 70% to 85% of them singletons; the top ten hold about 31%. The sample was peripheral blood. Receptors originate from an elderly woman with acute or convalescent COVID-19.

The V call is TRBV20-1, the J call TRBJ2-1; 8 bases map to TRBD1. Germline values: CDR1 DFQATT, CDR2 SNEGSKA (reference sequence). The CDR3 is 11 residues long. The V and J ends lost 6 bases and 5 bases, in that order; junction bases with no gene match: 0. The CDR3 region is CSAQGDNEQFF. The CDR3 nucleotides are TGCAGTGCACAGGGGGACAATGAGCAGTTCTTC.

The chain links TRBV6-5 to TRBJ2-5; the match to TRBD2 covers 10 bases. With V trimmed by 7 bases and J by 5 bases, 4 bases remained unmatched. Germline V gives CDR1 MNHEY, CDR2 SVGAGI. CDR3 length: 13 residues. The CDR3 DNA sequence: TGTGCCAGCACGGATAGCGGGAGGGAGACCCAGTACTTC. Translated, it gives CASTDSGRETQYF.

The rearrangement joins TRBV28 to TRBJ2-5; 11 bases line up with TRBD2. Germline V gene data show CDR1 as MDHEN and CDR2 as SYDVKM. CDR3 size: 17 residues. V was clipped by 5 bases and J by 1 base; unmatched bases: 9. The CDR3 loop reads CASSAWGSGRAQETQYF. CDR3 bases: TGTGCCAGCAGTGCTTGGGGTAGCGGGAGGGCCCAAGAGACCCAGTACTTC. Variable domain in full (rest from reference TRBV28 and TRBJ2-5): DVKVTQSSRYLVKRTGEKVFLECVQDMDHENMFWYRQDPGLGLRLIYFSYDVKMKEKGDIPEGYSVSREKKERFSLILESASTNQTSMYLCASSAWGSGRAQETQYFGPGTRLLVL.

The CDR3 coding sequence is TGTGCCAGCAGCTTAGGAGCCTCTGGGGCCAACGTCCTGACTTTC. It codes for CASSLGASGANVLTF. This chain joins TRBV7-8 and TRBJ2-6; D call uncertain. Deletions cut 1 base from V and 0 bases from J, with 4 bases between. CDR3 length equals 15 residues. Germline assignment: CDR1 SGHVS and CDR2 FQNEAQ.

This clone was counted once. The chain employs TRBV30 and TRBJ2-3; TRBD1 is a possible D gene (5 bases). CDR1 and CDR2 (germline): GTSNPN, SVGIG (reference sequence). This CDR3 region has 16 residues. V dropped 3 bases and J dropped 2 bases, with 18 bases sitting between them. The CDR3 DNA sequence: TGTGCCTGGAGACCGACAGTAGCCCAGTCCACAGATACGCAGTATTTT. The encoded protein is CAWRPTVAQSTDTQYF. Complete variable domain (other parts from reference TRBV30 and TRBJ2-3): SQTIHQWPATLVQPVGSPLSLECTVEGTSNPNLYWYRQAAGRGLQLLFYSVGIGQISSEVPQNLSASRPQDRQFILSSKKLLLSDSGFYLCAWRPTVAQSTDTQYFGPGTRLTVL.

The genes are TRBV4-1 and TRBJ1-2; D might be TRBD1 (5 bases). CDR3 length equals 15 residues. Trimming stripped 0 bases from V and 4 bases from J, with 12 bases between. Germline-derived CDR1 and CDR2 are MGHRA and YSYEKL. CDR3: CASSQEAGLVYGYTF. In nucleotides, the CDR3 is TGCGCCAGCAGCCAAGAGGCAGGGCTGGTCTATGGCTACACCTTC.

V and J are TRBV7-2 and TRBJ2-2; 14 nucleotides match TRBD2. Germline values: CDR1 SGHTA, CDR2 FQGNSA. Trimming removed 5 bases from V and 7 bases from J; junction bases left unmatched: 6. This CDR3 contains 16 residues. CDR3 sequence reads: CASSPPGLAGVGELFF. The CDR3 DNA reads TGTGCCAGCAGCCCACCGGGACTAGCGGGAGTCGGGGAGCTGTTTTTT.

The V call is TRBV7-9, the J call TRBJ2-1, with D maybe TRBD1 (6 bases). Trimming removed 5 bases at V and 9 bases at J, with 11 bases between. The CDR3 is 12 residues long. The germline gives CDR1 SEHNR, CDR2 FQNEAQ (reference sequence). CDR3 in DNA: TGTGCCAGCAGCCTACAGGGCCGTGAGCAGTTCTTC. This translates into CASSLQGREQFF.

The chain employs TRBV10-3 and TRBJ1-4, with a tentative D call TRBD1 (6 bases). Trimming removed 8 bases at V and 0 bases at J, with 7 bases between. The CDR3 is 13 amino acids. CDR1 ENHRY and CDR2 SYGVKD come from the germline V gene. The chain's CDR3 is CAIQGSTNEKLFF. Written as DNA, the CDR3 is TGTGCCATCCAGGGGTCAACTAATGAAAAACTGTTTTTT.

The chain recombines TRBV10-3 with TRBJ2-1; the match to TRBD2 covers 7 bases. The CDR3 is 14 residues long. The V gene end was trimmed by 11 bases and the J gene end by 6 bases; junction bases not matched to a gene: 13. Germline V gene lookup returns CDR1 ENHRY and CDR2 SYGVKD. The CDR3 is CAARTGGNVNEQFF. CDR3 coding DNA: TGTGCCGCCCGTACGGGAGGTAACGTCAATGAGCAGTTCTTC.

The rearrangement links TRBV30 to TRBJ1-2; D might be TRBD1 (6 bases). Trimming removed 4 bases at V and 7 bases at J, with 25 bases between. The length of the CDR3 is 16 residues. Germline V gene lookup returns CDR1 GTSNPN and CDR2 SVGIG (reference sequence). CDR3 coding DNA: TGTGCCTGGAAGCCTCCGGGACAACAACCCCGCGGTGGCTACACCTTC. Translated, it gives CAWKPPGQQPRGGYTF.

The rearrangement uses TRBV28 and TRBJ1-4, with D possibly TRBD1 on 5 matching bases. The V end was cut by 8 bases, the J end by 7 bases, with 17 bases between. The CDR3 totals 14 residues. From germline, CDR1 is MDHEN and CDR2 SYDVKM. The CDR3 here is CASFTGRFSEKLFF. For the CDR3, the DNA is TGTGCCAGCTTTACAGGAAGGTTTTCTGAAAAACTGTTTTTT.

V is TRBV7-8 and J is TRBJ2-5; D may be TRBD1 (6 bases). Germline values: CDR1 SGHVS, CDR2 FQNEAQ. The CDR3 consists of 12 residues. V dropped 1 base and J dropped 9 bases, with 9 bases sitting between them. The CDR3 here is CASSLVGAAQYF. As DNA, the CDR3 is TGTGCCAGCAGCTTAGTGGGGGCGGCCCAGTACTTC.

The rearrangement links TRBV5-1 to TRBJ2-3; perhaps TRBD2 as D (6 bases). Germline V gives CDR1 SGHRS, CDR2 YFSETQ. This CDR3 has 18 amino acids. V dropped 0 bases and J dropped 2 bases, with 19 bases sitting between them. CDR3 in DNA: TGCGCCAGCAGCTTGGCCCGTGGCTGGGACTCTAACACAGATACGCAGTATTTT. Amino acids: CASSLARGWDSNTDTQYF.

This chain uses TRBV3-1 (or the pseudogene TRBV3-2) with TRBJ1-3; 8 positions agree with TRBD1. Unmatched junction bases numbered 3, after V lost 5 bases and J lost 3 bases. From germline, CDR1 is LGHDT and CDR2 YNNKEL (reference sequence). This CDR3 has 14 residues. The CDR3 here is CASSSGQGGNTIYF. DNA for the CDR3: TGTGCCAGCAGCAGCGGACAGGGTGGAAACACCATATATTTT.

J is TRBJ2-2 and V is TRBV18, with TRBD2 as a possible D gene (6 bases). CDR1 KGHSH and CDR2 LQKENI come from the germline V gene. The V end lost 4 bases, the J end lost 3 bases, and 15 bases lay between the germline ends. The CDR3 is 16 amino acids. The chain's CDR3 is CASSLLAPMDTGELFF. The CDR3 nucleotides read TGTGCCAGCTCACTCCTAGCGCCGATGGACACCGGGGAGCTGTTTTTT.

This clone was recorded a few times. The chain has TRBV2 and TRBJ1-5; D remains unclear. CDR3 size: 13 residues. Trimming took off 4 bases at V and 1 base at J, with 5 bases between the two ends. The germline V gene has CDR1 SNHLY and CDR2 FYNNEI. Here the CDR3 reads CASSVESNQPQHF. CDR3 bases: TGTGCCAGCAGTGTAGAGAGCAATCAGCCCCAGCATTTT.

This clone was detected only a few times. The chain carries TRBV14 and TRBJ1-2; the match to TRBD1 covers 11 bases. Trimming at V came to 4 bases and at J to 8 bases, leaving 12 bases not matched to a gene. The germline V gene encodes CDR1 SGHDN and CDR2 FVKESK. CDR3 length: 16 residues. This CDR3 reads CASSRDRGASTRGYTF. In DNA form, the CDR3 reads TGTGCCAGCAGCCGGGACAGGGGGGCCTCGACGAGGGGCTACACCTTC.

The sample holds a few counts of this clone. CDR3 bases: TGTGCCAGTACCTTTACTAACAGGAATAGCAATCAGCCCCAGCATTTT. Residues: CASTFTNRNSNQPQHF. This chain uses TRBV19 with TRBJ1-5; a weak D match, TRBD1 (5 bases). V shed 7 bases and J shed 0 bases, with 16 bases lying between them. Germline V gene lookup returns CDR1 LNHDA and CDR2 SQIVND (reference sequence). This CDR3 spans 16 amino acids. Supplemented by reference TRBV19 and TRBJ1-5, the full variable domain reads DGGITQSPKYLFRKEGQNVTLSCEQNLNHDAMYWYRQDPGQGLRLIYYSQIVNDFQKGDIAEGYSVSREKKESFPLTVTSAQKNPTAFYLCASTFTNRNSNQPQHFGDGTRLSIL.

The chain links TRBV5-1 to TRBJ2-1; D perhaps matches TRBD2 (6 bases). Germline CDR1 SGHRS, CDR2 YFSETQ. Deletions cut 4 bases from V and 4 bases from J, with 12 bases between. The CDR3 contains 14 residues. The CDR3 here is CASSPLDYYNEQFF. The CDR3 nucleotides are TGCGCCAGCAGCCCCTTGGACTATTACAATGAGCAGTTCTTC.